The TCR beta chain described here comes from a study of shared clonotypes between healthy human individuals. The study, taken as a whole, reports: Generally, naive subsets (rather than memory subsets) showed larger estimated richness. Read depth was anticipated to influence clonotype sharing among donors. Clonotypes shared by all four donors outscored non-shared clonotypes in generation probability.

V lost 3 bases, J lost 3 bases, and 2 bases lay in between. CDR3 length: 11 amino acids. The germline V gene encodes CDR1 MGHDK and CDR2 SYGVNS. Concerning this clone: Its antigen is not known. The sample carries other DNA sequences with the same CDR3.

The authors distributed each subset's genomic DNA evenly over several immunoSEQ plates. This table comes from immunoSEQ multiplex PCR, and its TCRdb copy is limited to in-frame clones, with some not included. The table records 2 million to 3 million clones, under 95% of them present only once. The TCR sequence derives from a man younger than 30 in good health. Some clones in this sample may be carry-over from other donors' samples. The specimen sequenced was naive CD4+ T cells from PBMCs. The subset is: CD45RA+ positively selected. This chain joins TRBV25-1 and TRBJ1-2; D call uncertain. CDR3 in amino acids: CASSEDYGYTF. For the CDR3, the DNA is TGTGCCAGCAGTGAGGACTATGGCTACACCTTC.